The 27 T cell receptor beta chains in this list originate from one sample, sequenced in a study of blood T cell repertoires in COVID-19. Assay: immunoSEQ multiplex PCR; the TCRdb copy retains only in-frame clones and omits some. This sample has fewer than 85,000 clones, with approximately 90% found just once. Sequenced: peripheral blood. These receptors were collected from a man aged 50 or older with active COVID-19.

J is TRBJ2-5 and V is TRBV18; D is perhaps TRBD2 (6 bases). Germline CDR1 reads KGHSH; CDR2 reads LQKENI. The V and J ends lost 6 bases and 3 bases respectively, with 20 bases between them. The CDR3 length is 16 residues. CDR3 amino acids: CASSRGTDIQKETQYF. The DNA for the CDR3 is TGTGCCAGCTCTCGCGGGACCGATATACAAAAAGAGACCCAGTACTTC.

The chain has TRBV4-2 and TRBJ2-1; unclear D gene. The CDR3 runs 14 residues. V lost 1 base and J lost 6, with 10 bases in between. Germline V gene lookup returns CDR1 LGHNA and CDR2 YNFKEQ. The CDR3 nucleotides are TGTGCCAGCAGCCAAGGAGTCCTACCCAATGAGCAGTTCTTC. Protein product: CASSQGVLPNEQFF.

V is TRBV5-6 and J is TRBJ2-5; D gene ambiguous. Deletions cut 0 bases from V and 5 bases from J, with 11 bases between. This CDR3 region has 14 residues. Germline-derived CDR1 and CDR2 are SGHDT and YYEEEE. The chain's CDR3 is CASSLVPSRETQYF. CDR3 DNA: TGTGCCAGCAGCTTGGTCCCGAGCCGGGAGACCCAGTACTTC.

The rearrangement uses TRBV9 and TRBJ1-4; D is perhaps TRBD1 (5 bases). CDR1 and CDR2 from the germline V gene are SGDLS and YYNGEE. V shed 0 bases and J shed 8 bases, with 17 bases lying between them. The CDR3 extends over 16 amino acids. This chain's CDR3 is CASSVAGGRGTEKLFF. The CDR3 DNA reads as TGTGCCAGCAGCGTAGCAGGTGGGAGGGGTACCGAAAAACTGTTTTTT.

This chain uses TRBV9 with TRBJ1-1, with 7 bases matching TRBD1. The CDR3 has 15 residues. The germline CDR1 and CDR2 sequences are SGDLS and YYNGEE. V was pared by 6 bases and J by 0 bases, with 8 bases of the junction left unmatched. CDR3 residues: CASTPRGTVNTEAFF. CDR3 in DNA: TGTGCCAGCACGCCGCGTGGGACAGTGAACACTGAAGCTTTCTTT.

The chain uses TRBV18 and TRBJ2-3; a weak D match, TRBD2 (5 bases). CDR3 size: 11 residues. The germline CDR1 and CDR2 sequences are KGHSH and LQKENI. V lost 6 bases, J lost 6 bases, and 7 bases lay in between. CDR3 coding DNA: TGTGCCAGCTCCGCGGGTGATACGCAGTATTTT. Translating gives CASSAGDTQYF.

The rearrangement uses TRBV4-1 and TRBJ2-1; 10 bases are shared with TRBD2. After removal of 4 bases from V and 9 bases from J, the junction contained 27 bases not matched to a gene. CDR1 is MGHRA and CDR2 is YSYEKL in the germline V gene. The CDR3 length is 21 residues. The CDR3 coding sequence is TGCGCCAGCAGCCTCCCCCTCCCTAGCGGGAGAACCCCATCGAGGAGGACTGAGCAGTTCTTC. This encodes CASSLPLPSGRTPSRRTEQFF.

This chain links TRBV5-6 with TRBJ1-4, with a weak D call TRBD1 (6 bases). V lost 1 base and J lost 6, with 13 bases in between. The CDR3 is 15 residues long. CDR1 and CDR2 (germline): SGHDT, YYEEEE. The CDR3 bases are TGTGCCAGCAGCTTGAACAGGGTTCGGGATGAAAAACTGTTTTTT. Protein sequence: CASSLNRVRDEKLFF.

The chain joins TRBV2 to TRBJ1-2; D is perhaps TRBD1 (5 bases). Germline V gene data show CDR1 as SNHLY and CDR2 as FYNNEI. Trimming cost V 6 bases and J 6 bases, with 14 bases left between them. The CDR3 is made up of 13 amino acids. The CDR3 reads CASRAGLVNGYTF. The CDR3 DNA reads as TGTGCCAGCAGAGCGGGACTCGTCAATGGCTACACCTTC.

The V call is TRBV6-5, the J call TRBJ2-2; 7 bases map to TRBD2. This CDR3 has 14 amino acids. CDR1 MNHEY and CDR2 SVGAGI come from the germline V gene. Trimming took 6 bases from V and 5 from J; bases not matched to a gene: 6. CDR3 amino acids: CASRRASGTGELFF. The CDR3 bases are TGTGCCAGCAGGAGGGCTAGCGGAACCGGGGAGCTGTTTTTT.

V gene TRBV10-3 combines with J gene TRBJ2-5; unclear D gene. The CDR3 runs 15 residues. Per germline, CDR1 ENHRY and CDR2 SYGVKD. Trimming took off 0 bases at V and 4 bases at J, with 12 bases between the two ends. The chain's CDR3 is CAISESTRVGETQYF. DNA for the CDR3: TGTGCCATCAGTGAGTCGACTCGCGTAGGAGAGACCCAGTACTTC.

In this sample, this clone turned up once. V usage is TRBV19 and J usage is TRBJ2-7, with a tentative D call TRBD2 (6 bases). V was pared by 3 bases and J by 2 bases, with 20 bases between. Germline assignment: CDR1 LNHDA and CDR2 SQIVND (reference sequence). CDR3 length: 17 amino acids. The CDR3 protein is CASSMGRLADDTYEQYF. CDR3 sequence (DNA): TGTGCCAGTAGTATGGGGAGGTTGGCAGACGACACCTACGAGCAGTACTTC.

The chain joins TRBV28 to TRBJ2-5; maybe TRBD2 (5 bases). The CDR3 runs 14 residues. The germline V and J ends were trimmed by 6 bases and 5 bases, with 16 bases remaining between them. Germline V CDR1 and CDR2: MDHEN, SYDVKM. CDR3 residues: CASSHPFRGETQYF. The CDR3 DNA sequence: TGTGCCAGCAGCCATCCATTCAGAGGGGAGACCCAGTACTTC.

J is TRBJ2-5 and V is TRBV7-3; D is possibly TRBD2 (5 bases). The CDR3 has 13 amino acids. Germline CDR1 is SGHTA and CDR2 is FQGTGA. Trimming stripped 8 bases from V and 5 bases from J, with 15 bases between. CDR3 coding DNA: TGTGCCAGCTCCAGAGGGTTAGATGAGACCCAGTACTTC. This encodes CASSRGLDETQYF.

J is TRBJ1-2 and V is TRBV3-1 (or the pseudogene TRBV3-2); D gene ambiguous. The CDR3 has 12 residues. Germline-derived CDR1 and CDR2 are LGHDT and YNNKEL (reference sequence). The ends were cut back, 0 bases at V and 8 bases at J, with 7 bases in the middle. The CDR3 region is CASSQDGGGYTF. In DNA, the CDR3 is TGTGCCAGCAGCCAAGATGGAGGGGGCTACACCTTC.

CDR3 nucleotide sequence: TGTGCCAGCAGCCCCAGACAGGGGGCGGGGGGCACTGAAGCTTTCTTT. Its translation: CASSPRQGAGGTEAFF. The chain has TRBV5-5 and TRBJ1-1; 10 nucleotides agree with TRBD1. This CDR3 contains 16 residues. From germline, CDR1 is SGHKS and CDR2 YYEKEE (reference sequence). The ends lost 4 bases at V and 4 bases at J; junction bases unmatched: 10. Complete variable domain (other parts from reference TRBV5-5 and TRBJ1-1): DAGVTQSPTHLIKTRGQQVTLRCSPISGHKSVSWYQQVLGQGPQFIFQYYEKEERGRGNFPDRFSARQFPNYSSELNVNALLLGDSALYLCASSPRQGAGGTEAFFGQGTRLTVV.

The CDR3 here is CASGQGIYEQYF. The CDR3 region has the DNA TGTGCCTCGGGACAGGGGATCTACGAGCAGTACTTC. The chain uses TRBV30 and TRBJ2-7, with 10 bases that match TRBD1. CDR3 length equals 12 residues. Germline V gene data show CDR1 as GTSNPN and CDR2 as SVGIG (reference sequence). V trimming: 7 bases; J trimming: 3 bases; junction bases outside the gene matches: 3.

Concerning this clone: At one end, the junction sequence differs from germline, possibly due to a read error. The chain combines TRBV7-2 with TRBJ2-1; 10 bases match TRBD1. CDR3 length equals 15 residues. Germline assignment: CDR1 SGHTA and CDR2 FQGNSA. CDR3 nucleotide sequence: TGTGCCAGCAGGTTAGGACAGGGGGGGTACAATGAGCAGTTCTTC. It yields the protein CASRLGQGGYNEQFF.

V usage is TRBV5-1 and J usage is TRBJ2-2, with a weak D call TRBD1 (5 bases). The germline V and J ends were trimmed by 5 bases and 1 base, with 12 bases remaining between them. Per the germline V gene, CDR1 is SGHRS and CDR2 is YFSETQ. This CDR3 has 15 amino acids. The CDR3 coding sequence is TGCGCCAGCAGTTCGTACGACAGGAACACCGGGGAGCTGTTTTTT. This codes for CASSSYDRNTGELFF.

This chain links TRBV5-1 with TRBJ1-4; maybe TRBD1 (5 bases). This CDR3 comprises 14 residues. V was cut by 4 bases and J by 4 bases, with 11 bases left in between. Germline loops: CDR1 SGHRS, CDR2 YFSETQ. The CDR3 sequence: CASSGGTVNEKLFF. The DNA of the CDR3 is TGCGCCAGCAGCGGGGGGACGGTTAATGAAAAACTGTTTTTT.

This chain connects TRBV5-5 to TRBJ1-3; D is undetermined. Germline CDR1 SGHKS, CDR2 YYEKEE (reference sequence). The V gene lost 4 bases and the J gene lost 0 bases, with 8 bases spanning the gap. The length of the CDR3 is 14 residues. The CDR3 DNA sequence: TGTGCCAGCAGCCCGTGGAGCTCTGGAAACACCATATATTTT. Protein: CASSPWSSGNTIYF.

The rearrangement links TRBV14 to TRBJ2-1; 7 positions agree with TRBD1. V lost 6 bases to trimming and J lost 2 bases; unmatched junction nucleotides: 10. Germline V CDR1 and CDR2: SGHDN, FVKESK. This CDR3 is 16 amino acids long. In DNA form, the CDR3 reads TGTGCCAGCAGTAAATACCGGGACAGCGCCTACAATGAGCAGTTCTTC. Residues: CASSKYRDSAYNEQFF.

J is TRBJ2-5 and V is TRBV5-1; 7 bases agree with TRBD2. Germline loops: CDR1 SGHRS, CDR2 YFSETQ. This CDR3 contains 14 residues. With V trimmed by 4 bases and J by 2 bases, 5 bases remained unmatched. The CDR3 is CASSPNGGQETQYF. CDR3 coding DNA: TGCGCCAGCAGCCCCAACGGGGGGCAAGAGACCCAGTACTTC.

The chain combines TRBV9 with TRBJ2-5; the D gene is possibly TRBD1 (5 bases). Deletions cut 4 bases from V and 7 bases from J, with 14 bases between. The CDR3 is 13 amino acids. Per the germline V gene, CDR1 is SGDLS and CDR2 is YYNGEE. Here the CDR3 reads CASSSERRGTQYF. DNA of the CDR3: TGTGCCAGCAGCTCGGAAAGAAGGGGGACCCAGTACTTC.

V usage is TRBV27 and J usage is TRBJ2-3, with TRBD2 matching over 14 bases. The CDR3 extends over 19 amino acids. Germline V gene lookup returns CDR1 MNHEY and CDR2 SMNVEV (reference sequence). V trimming: 0 bases; J trimming: 5 bases; junction bases outside the gene matches: 10. For the CDR3, the DNA is TGTGCCAGCAGTTTATCCCGCCGGCCGACTAGCGGGAGGGGAGATACGCAGTATTTT. Encoded protein: CASSLSRRPTSGRGDTQYF.

The J gene is TRBJ1-2, the V gene TRBV5-1, with 8 bases identical to TRBD1. CDR3 length equals 16 residues. Germline V gene lookup returns CDR1 SGHRS and CDR2 YFSETQ. J gave up 8 bases and V 3 bases, and 15 bases lay outside the gene matches. The CDR3 here is CASSSLTADRGEGYTF. Here the CDR3 DNA reads TGCGCCAGCAGCTCCCTGACAGCCGACAGGGGTGAGGGCTACACCTTC.

This clone occurred many times. J is TRBJ2-7 and V is TRBV21-1; the table calls TRBD2, which could not be checked here. TRBV21-1 is a pseudogene locus. This CDR3 has 16 residues. CDR3 coding DNA: TGTGCCAGCAGCCCCCCGTGGGCGGGAGGGCCCTCCGAGCAGTACTTC. This codes for CASSPPWAGGPSEQYF.